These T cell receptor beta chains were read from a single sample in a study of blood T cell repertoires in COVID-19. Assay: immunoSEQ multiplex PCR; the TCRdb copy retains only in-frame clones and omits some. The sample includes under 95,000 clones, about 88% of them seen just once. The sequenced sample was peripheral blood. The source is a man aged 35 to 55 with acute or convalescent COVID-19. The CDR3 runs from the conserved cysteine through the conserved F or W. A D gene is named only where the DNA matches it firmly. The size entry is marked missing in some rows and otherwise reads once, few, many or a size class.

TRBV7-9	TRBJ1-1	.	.	TGTGCCAGCAGCCCTCAGGGGTATGAAGCTTTCTTT	CASSPQGYEAFF
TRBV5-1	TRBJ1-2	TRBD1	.	TGCGCCAGCAGCTTAACGACCGGGACAGGGGCAGGCTACACCTTC	CASSLTTGTGAGYTF
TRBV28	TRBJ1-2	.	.	TGTGCCAGCAGATTAGGGAGAACTAACTATGGCTACACCTTC	CASRLGRTNYGYTF
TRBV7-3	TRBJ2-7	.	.	TGTGCCAGCAGCCCGGGGCGGGGCCTATACGAGCAGTACTTC	CASSPGRGLYEQYF
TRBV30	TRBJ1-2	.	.	TGTGCCTGGAGTCCAACAGGGATAACCAACTATGGCTACACCTTC	CAWSPTGITNYGYTF
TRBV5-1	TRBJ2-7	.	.	TGCGCCAGCAGCTGGACAGGAGGGCTGAGCTCCTACGAGCAGTACTTC	CASSWTGGLSSYEQYF
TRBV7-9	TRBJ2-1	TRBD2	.	TGTGCCAGCAGCCGTAGCGGGAATAATGAGCAGTTCTTC	CASSRSGNNEQFF
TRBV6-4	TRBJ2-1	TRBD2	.	TGTGCCAGCAGTGTATCTCCAGCGGGAGGGTCGAACAATGAGCAGTTCTTC	CASSVSPAGGSNNEQFF
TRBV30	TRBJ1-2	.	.	TGTGCCTGGAGAGGTCCACCCCGGGTCTATGGCTACACCTTC	CAWRGPPRVYGYTF
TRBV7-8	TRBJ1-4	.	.	TGTGCCAGCAGCACCCCGGGTCGGGGTCCTAATGAAAAACTGTTTTTT	CASSTPGRGPNEKLFF
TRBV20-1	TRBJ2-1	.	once	TGCAGTGCTAGAGTAGCGAACGAGCAGTTCTTC	CSARVANEQFF
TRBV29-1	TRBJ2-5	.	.	TGCAGCGTTGAAGAACCACTCACAGGCCAAGAGACCCAGTACTTC	CSVEEPLTGQETQYF
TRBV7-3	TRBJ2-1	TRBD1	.	TGTGCCAGCAGCCAAGACAGGGTTACCCACAATGAGCAGTTCTTC	CASSQDRVTHNEQFF
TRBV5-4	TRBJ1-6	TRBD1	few	TGTGCCAGCAGCGCGGGACAGGGCACCCTCGGGAATAATTCACCCCTCCACTTT	CASSAGQGTLGNNSPLHF
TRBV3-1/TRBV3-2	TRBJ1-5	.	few	TGTGCCAGCAGCCCCTTCGTCAGCAATCAGCCCCAGCATTTT	CASSPFVSNQPQHF
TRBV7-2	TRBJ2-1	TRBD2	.	TGTGCCAGCAGCTTAGCTAGGACTAGCGGGGGTACCAATGAGCAGTTCTTC	CASSLARTSGGTNEQFF
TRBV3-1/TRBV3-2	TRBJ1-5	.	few	TGTGCCAGCAGCCTTCTCCGGGATATGGGGGCCTTTCAGCCCCAGCATTTT	CASSLLRDMGAFQPQHF
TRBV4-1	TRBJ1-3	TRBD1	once	TGCGCCAGCAGCCAACTATCACTAATCGACAGGGGACAAATTAGCTCTGGAAACACCATATATTTT	CASSQLSLIDRGQISSGNTIYF
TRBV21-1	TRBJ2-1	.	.	TGTGCCATCTCCGGGACAGGGTGGAATGAGCAGTTCTTC	CAISGTGWNEQFF
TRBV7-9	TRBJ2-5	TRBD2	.	TGTGCCAGCAGCTTCGTGGTAACGGCGGGAGGAGACCGAGAGACCCAGTACTTC	CASSFVVTAGGDRETQYF
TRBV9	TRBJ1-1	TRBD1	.	TGTGCCAGCAGCCCTCGGGACAGGTCTACCGAAGCTTTCTTT	CASSPRDRSTEAFF
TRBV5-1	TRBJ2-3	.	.	TGCGCCAGCAGCTTGCTCGGAGGACCCACAGATACGCAGTATTTT	CASSLLGGPTDTQYF
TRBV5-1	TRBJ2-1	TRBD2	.	TGCGCCAGCAGCTTGGAGGGCGGGAGTACGTACAATGAGCAGTTCTTC	CASSLEGGSTYNEQFF
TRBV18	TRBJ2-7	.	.	TGTGCCAGCTCACCATCGGGACAATTCGGCGAGCAGTACTTC	CASSPSGQFGEQYF
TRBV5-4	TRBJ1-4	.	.	TGTGCCAGCAGCTCGGGAGGGTGGCAGGGCGATGAAAAACTGTTTTTT	CASSSGGWQGDEKLFF
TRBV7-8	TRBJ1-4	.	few	TGTGCCAGCAGCTTAGATAGCGATTTGTGGGAAAAACTGTTTTTT	CASSLDSDLWEKLFF
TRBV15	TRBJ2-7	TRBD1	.	TGTGCCACCAGCAGACCTGGACAGGGGAAAAGTTACGAGCAGTACTTC	CATSRPGQGKSYEQYF
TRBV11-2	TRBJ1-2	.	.	TGTGCCAGCAGCTTAGAAGTTGCCGAGTATGGCTACACCTTC	CASSLEVAEYGYTF
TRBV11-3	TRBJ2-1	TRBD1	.	TGTGCCAGCAGCTTAAAGACAGGGGGCTTCGATGAGCAGTTCTTC	CASSLKTGGFDEQFF
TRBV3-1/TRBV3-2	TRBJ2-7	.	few	TGTGCCAGCAGCCGACAGATTCCTTCCTACGAGCAGTACTTC	CASSRQIPSYEQYF
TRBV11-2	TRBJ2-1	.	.	TGTGCCAGCAGCCCACCGGGATACTCATTAAGCTCCTACAATGAGCAGTTCTTC	CASSPPGYSLSSYNEQFF
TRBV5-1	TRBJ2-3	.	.	TGCGCCAGCAGCTTGGGGGAGTTTAGCACAGATACGCAGTATTTT	CASSLGEFSTDTQYF
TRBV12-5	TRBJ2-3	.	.	TGTGCTAGTGGTCCCCTGACTAGGCAAACAGATACGCAGTATTTT	CASGPLTRQTDTQYF
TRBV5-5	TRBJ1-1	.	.	TGTGCCAGCACCAATCAGCCGGGGAATACTGAAGCTTTCTTT	CASTNQPGNTEAFF
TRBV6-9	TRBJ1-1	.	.	TGTGCCAGCGCAGGGCTACCCAACACTGAAGCTTTCTTT	CASAGLPNTEAFF
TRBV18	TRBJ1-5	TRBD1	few	TGTGCCAGCTCAGCGACAGGGGACCCCAATCAGCCCCAGCATTTT	CASSATGDPNQPQHF
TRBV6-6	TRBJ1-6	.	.	TGTGCCAGCAGTTACGCAGACTATAATTCACCCCTCCACTTT	CASSYADYNSPLHF
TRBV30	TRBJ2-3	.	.	TGTGCCTGGAATCGGGGTGCTGGGACAGATACGCAGTATTTT	CAWNRGAGTDTQYF
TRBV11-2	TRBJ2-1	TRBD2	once	TGTGCCAGCAGCCTTGGGACGGGACTAGCGAGCACTGAGCAGTTCTTC	CASSLGTGLASTEQFF
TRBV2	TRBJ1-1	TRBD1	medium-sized	TGTGCCAGCAGTGAGACAGGGGTGGGGAACACTGAAGCTTTCTTT	CASSETGVGNTEAFF